Listed below are T cell receptor beta chains from one sample, sequenced in a study of T cell responses to AZD1222 COVID-19 vaccine. Method: immunoSEQ multiplex PCR; TCRdb's copy keeps in-frame clones and lacks some. Among 110,000 to 150,000 clones listed, 75% to 95% were seen once. The sequenced sample was peripheral blood, obtained on day 0 of AZD1222 vaccination. The receptors shown here come from an adult in good health. Both conserved end residues are part of each CDR3. A D gene is named only where the DNA matches it firmly. Only part of the rows carry a size: once, few, many, or a class if the clone is expanded.

j_call,d_call,v_call,clone_size,cdr3_aa,cdr3_nt
TRBJ2-3,NA,TRBV20-1,NA,CSARYTDTQYF,TGCAGTGCTCGATACACAGATACGCAGTATTTT
TRBJ2-4,NA,TRBV30,NA,CAWSPRFIQYF,TGTGCCTGGAGTCCCCGATTCATTCAGTACTTC
TRBJ2-1,NA,TRBV12-3/TRBV12-4,NA,CASSLAREQFF,TGTGCCAGCAGTTTAGCCCGTGAGCAGTTCTTC
TRBJ2-3,NA,TRBV30,NA,CAWGLLSGTDTQYF,TGTGCCTGGGGACTGCTCTCCGGCACAGATACGCAGTATTTT
TRBJ1-4,NA,TRBV2,NA,CASSEGMQGGEKLFF,TGTGCCAGCAGTGAAGGTATGCAGGGCGGTGAAAAACTGTTTTTT
TRBJ1-5,NA,TRBV27,NA,CASMWTAHSNQPQHF,TGTGCCAGCATGTGGACAGCACATAGCAATCAGCCCCAGCATTTT
TRBJ1-6,TRBD1,TRBV5-5,once,CASSRDRDSPLHF,TGTGCCAGCAGCCGGGACAGGGATTCACCCCTCCACTTT
TRBJ1-2,NA,TRBV21-1,NA,CASSISGGFRQVGYGYTF,TGTGCCAGCAGCATCTCGGGGGGATTTAGACAGGTCGGCTATGGCTACACCTTC
TRBJ1-5,NA,TRBV12-3/TRBV12-4,NA,CASSRGNQPQHF,TGTGCCAGCAGTAGGGGGAATCAGCCCCAGCATTTT
TRBJ2-5,NA,TRBV29-1,NA,CSVTALETQYF,TGCAGCGTTACGGCGCTGGAGACCCAGTACTTC
TRBJ1-1,NA,TRBV3-1/TRBV3-2,NA,CASSQERGTEAFF,TGTGCCAGCAGCCAAGAACGAGGTACTGAAGCTTTCTTT
TRBJ2-5,NA,TRBV3-1/TRBV3-2,NA,CASSQEASSEYF,TGTGCCAGCAGCCAAGAAGCCTCCTCCGAGTACTTC
TRBJ2-3,NA,TRBV9,NA,CASSVARTDTQYF,TGTGCCAGCAGCGTAGCTAGAACAGATACGCAGTATTTT
TRBJ2-1,NA,TRBV5-1,NA,CASSLGPEQFF,TGCGCCAGCAGCTTGGGACCTGAGCAGTTCTTC
TRBJ1-6,NA,TRBV6-1,NA,CASSEPGNSPLHF,TGTGCCAGCAGTGAACCGGGGAATTCACCCCTCCACTTT
TRBJ2-1,NA,TRBV11-3,NA,CASSLEPLSEQFF,TGTGCCAGCAGCTTAGAGCCATTAAGTGAGCAGTTCTTC
TRBJ1-1,TRBD1,TRBV30,NA,CAWKGTGGNTEAFF,TGTGCCTGGAAGGGGACAGGGGGGAACACTGAAGCTTTCTTT
TRBJ1-2,NA,TRBV16,NA,CASSQNRVGYTF,TGTGCCAGCAGCCAGAACAGGGTCGGCTACACCTTC
TRBJ2-3,NA,TRBV5-4,NA,CASSLVSIRTDTQYF,TGTGCCAGCAGCTTGGTCTCAATTCGCACAGATACGCAGTATTTT
TRBJ2-7,TRBD2,TRBV7-2,once,CASSPLAGGLEQYF,TGTGCCAGCAGCCCGCTAGCGGGAGGTCTGGAGCAGTACTTC
TRBJ2-5,TRBD1,TRBV5-4,NA,CASSLFSWTGLGTEKAQYF,TGTGCCAGCAGCTTGTTCTCTTGGACAGGGTTAGGGACAGAGAAGGCCCAGTACTTC
TRBJ2-7,NA,TRBV7-2,NA,CASSLRRDQAYEQYF,TGTGCCAGCAGCTTAAGGCGGGATCAAGCCTACGAGCAGTACTTC
TRBJ2-7,TRBD2,TRBV10-3,few,CAIYTSGPLPEQYF,TGTGCCATATACACTAGCGGACCTCTCCCGGAGCAGTACTTC
TRBJ1-2,NA,TRBV7-9,NA,CASSLDVDYGYTF,TGTGCCAGCAGCTTGGACGTAGACTATGGCTACACCTTC
TRBJ2-5,TRBD2,TRBV5-1,NA,CASTDGLGGGSQETQYF,TGCGCCAGCACCGACGGTTTGGGCGGGGGTTCGCAAGAGACCCAGTACTTC
TRBJ1-1,NA,TRBV6-1,NA,CASSDATEGGEAFF,TGTGCCAGCAGTGACGCGACGGAGGGGGGTGAAGCTTTCTTT
TRBJ2-3,NA,TRBV20-1,NA,CSASRTGATDTQYF,TGCAGTGCTAGTAGGACGGGGGCAACAGATACGCAGTATTTT
TRBJ2-5,TRBD2,TRBV2,NA,CASSSLAGGPGTQYF,TGTGCCAGCAGTTCCCTAGCGGGGGGGCCAGGGACCCAGTACTTC
TRBJ2-3,TRBD2,TRBV7-9,NA,CASRATGGAEGTDTQYF,TGTGCCAGCAGAGCCACCGGGGGGGCTGAGGGCACAGATACGCAGTATTTT
TRBJ1-6,TRBD1,TRBV10-3,NA,CAISESRTGRAQPFNSPLHF,TGTGCCATCAGTGAGTCGAGGACAGGGAGGGCCCAGCCCTTTAATTCACCCCTCCACTTT
TRBJ2-3,TRBD2,TRBV5-6,NA,CASSLSGGADTQYF,TGTGCCAGCAGCTTGAGCGGGGGGGCGGATACGCAGTATTTT
TRBJ2-2,TRBD2,TRBV29-1,NA,CSVGEPLAGNTGELFF,TGCAGCGTTGGAGAGCCATTAGCGGGAAACACCGGGGAGCTGTTTTTT
TRBJ1-5,NA,TRBV5-8,NA,CASSLQTNQPQHF,TGTGCCAGCAGCTTACAGACAAATCAGCCCCAGCATTTT
TRBJ2-3,TRBD1,TRBV27,NA,CASSSLGRRQGAGDTQYF,TGTGCCAGCAGTTCCCTTGGTCGAAGACAGGGGGCGGGAGATACGCAGTATTTT
TRBJ1-5,NA,TRBV5-6,NA,CASSLGSDSSNQPQHF,TGTGCCAGCAGCTTGGGTTCTGACAGTAGCAATCAGCCCCAGCATTTT
TRBJ2-3,TRBD2,TRBV2,once,CARGGGRASDTQYF,TGTGCCAGAGGGGGCGGGAGGGCCTCAGATACGCAGTATTTT
TRBJ2-7,TRBD1,TRBV19,NA,CASSSTHRGEQYF,TGTGCCAGTAGTAGCACGCACAGGGGGGAGCAGTACTTC
TRBJ1-1,NA,TRBV19,NA,CASRLYTGYTEAFF,TGTGCCAGTAGACTATACACAGGTTACACTGAAGCTTTCTTT
TRBJ1-4,NA,TRBV19,NA,CASSMSPGHGGKLFF,TGTGCCAGTAGTATGTCCCCAGGTCACGGCGGAAAACTGTTTTTT
TRBJ2-5,NA,TRBV7-2,NA,CASRPGVGETQYF,TGTGCCAGCAGGCCTGGGGTAGGAGAGACCCAGTACTTC
TRBJ2-3,NA,TRBV27,few,CASSLSGREAQYF,TGTGCCAGCAGTTTATCCGGGAGAGAAGCGCAGTATTTT
TRBJ1-1,NA,TRBV3-1/TRBV3-2,NA,CASSQDTVTEAFF,TGTGCCAGCAGCCAAGATACGGTCACTGAAGCTTTCTTT
TRBJ1-2,TRBD1,TRBV10-3,once,CAISEFYRGPSNYGYTF,TGTGCCATCAGTGAGTTTTACAGGGGGCCCTCTAACTATGGCTACACCTTC
TRBJ2-3,NA,TRBV10-3,NA,CAISDSRSTDTQYF,TGTGCCATCAGTGATTCGAGGAGCACAGATACGCAGTATTTT
TRBJ2-5,NA,TRBV2,once,CASMGGREGTQYF,TGTGCCAGCATGGGAGGACGGGAAGGGACCCAGTACTTC
TRBJ1-1,NA,TRBV19,few,CASSIDLWGRTEAFF,TGTGCCAGTAGTATAGATCTATGGGGCAGAACAGAAGCTTTCTTT
TRBJ2-1,NA,TRBV27,NA,CASSVQDESYNEQFF,TGTGCCAGCAGTGTACAGGACGAGTCCTACAATGAGCAGTTCTTC
TRBJ2-2,TRBD2,TRBV19,NA,CASSIWTSGGNTGELFF,TGTGCCAGTAGTATTTGGACTAGCGGGGGAAACACCGGGGAGCTGTTTTTT
TRBJ1-3,NA,TRBV6-5,NA,CASRWGWYGNTIYF,TGTGCCAGCAGATGGGGGTGGTACGGAAACACCATATATTTT
TRBJ1-2,NA,TRBV4-2,NA,CASSALEGGDGYTF,TGTGCCAGCAGCGCCCTCGAGGGAGGGGATGGCTACACCTTC
TRBJ1-1,TRBD1,TRBV19,NA,CASSIFGQGVWHTEAFF,TGTGCCAGTAGTATTTTCGGACAGGGTGTGTGGCACACTGAAGCTTTCTTT
TRBJ2-1,NA,TRBV24-1,once,CATRSSVANEQFF,TGTGCCACCAGATCTAGTGTGGCCAATGAGCAGTTCTTC
TRBJ2-3,TRBD1,TRBV5-1,NA,CASSPGTGWEDTQYF,TGCGCCAGCAGCCCCGGGACAGGGTGGGAAGATACGCAGTATTTT
TRBJ2-1,NA,TRBV21-1,NA,CASSKDFRNEQFF,TGTGCCAGCAGCAAAGATTTTAGGAATGAGCAGTTCTTC
TRBJ2-5,NA,TRBV7-7,NA,CASSSDHGETQYF,TGTGCTAGCAGCTCGGACCACGGTGAGACCCAGTACTTC
TRBJ2-7,NA,TRBV30,NA,CAWRGLREQYF,TGTGCCTGGAGGGGACTTCGGGAGCAGTACTTC
TRBJ2-5,TRBD1,TRBV11-3,NA,CASSFRGLEETQYF,TGTGCCAGCAGCTTCAGGGGGCTGGAGGAGACCCAGTACTTC
TRBJ1-1,TRBD1,TRBV30,NA,CACWTGAPNTEAFF,TGTGCCTGTTGGACAGGGGCTCCGAACACTGAAGCTTTCTTT